The sequence of this TCR beta chain was determined in a study of early T cells in non-severe SARS-CoV-2 infection. The study's findings and limits: Sequences matched to VDJdb favored anti-spike CD8 responses, while private and CD4 specificities were missed.

MiXCR, run by TCRdb on the 5' RACE reads, gives a single entry per CDR3 protein. The data contain about 77,000 distinct CDR3 sequences, more than 7.5% of them singletons. The V gene end was trimmed by 1 base and the J gene end by 4 bases; junction bases not matched to a gene: 4. The length of the CDR3 is 15 residues. From germline, CDR1 is LNHNV and CDR2 YYDKDF (reference sequence). On this clonotype: Its antigen is not identified.

The TCR was taken from an adult who was a healthcare worker with PCR-confirmed SARS-CoV-2 infection or an uninfected control (not recorded which). Sequencing used whole blood. The chain carries TRBV15 and TRBJ2-7; 10 nucleotides line up with TRBD2. The CDR3 sequence: CATSRGAGGTYEQYF. The CDR3 bases are TGTGCCACCAGCAGAGGAGCGGGAGGGACGTACGAGCAGTACTTC.